These 22 T cell receptor beta chains came from one sample sequenced in a study of Ad26.COV2.S vaccination and SARS-CoV-2 variants. Assay: immunoSEQ multiplex PCR; the TCRdb copy retains only in-frame clones and omits some. Altogether about 350,000 clones are present, approximately 81% being singletons, with the ten largest covering about 3.3%. Documented treatment: over 15 received Ad26.COV2.S at low or high dose, single or two shots; about five received placebo; per-sample allocation not given. Sampling took place 63 days after the first vaccine or placebo injection. The sequencing used peripheral blood, collected in a trial of Ad26.COV2.S vaccine versus placebo. The receptor source for this set is a person aged 18-60 years who received the Ad26.COV2.S COVID-19 vaccine or a placebo.

In this sample, this clone turned up once. The chain has TRBV27 and TRBJ1-5; maybe TRBD1 (6 bases). Per germline, CDR1 MNHEY and CDR2 SMNVEV (reference sequence). V lost 2 bases and J lost 3, with 11 bases in between. CDR3 size: 15 residues. CDR3 region: CASSLQGGHNQPQHF. For the CDR3, the DNA is TGTGCCAGCAGTTTACAAGGGGGGCACAATCAGCCCCAGCATTTT.

This rearrangement joins TRBV27 to TRBJ2-7; D is ambiguous. Germline V gene sequence: CDR1 MNHEY, CDR2 SMNVEV (reference sequence). V was shortened by 3 bases and J by 5 bases, with 5 bases between the two germline ends. The CDR3 totals 11 residues. The DNA for the CDR3 is TGTGCCAGCAGTTTTGGGAACGAGCAGTACTTC. Protein: CASSFGNEQYF.

This chain uses TRBV7-2 with TRBJ1-2; D call uncertain. V lost 3 bases to trimming and J lost 4 bases, with 9 bases between them. In germline, CDR1 is SGHTA, CDR2 FQGNSA. This CDR3 comprises 13 residues. The CDR3: CASSFHNFYGYTF. CDR3 sequence (DNA): TGTGCCAGCAGCTTTCATAACTTCTATGGCTACACCTTC.

Written as DNA, the CDR3 is TGTGCCAGCAGTCCCTCAAAAGGGGGCTTTACAGATACGCAGTATTTT. As protein: CASSPSKGGFTDTQYF. The rearrangement links TRBV28 to TRBJ2-3; TRBD1 agrees at 7 bases. CDR3 length equals 16 residues. Per germline, CDR1 MDHEN and CDR2 SYDVKM. With 5 bases clipped from V and 3 bases from J, the junction kept 11 bases outside the gene matches.

The V gene is TRBV7-9, the J gene TRBJ1-1; D ambiguous. This CDR3 comprises 13 residues. From germline, CDR1 is SEHNR and CDR2 FQNEAQ (reference sequence). V dropped 8 bases and J dropped 11 bases, with 21 bases sitting between them. The CDR3 DNA sequence: TGTGCCAGCCACCCAGCACGTGGTCTTGGGGCTTTCTTT. Protein sequence: CASHPARGLGAFF.

This chain links TRBV7-9 with TRBJ2-1, with D perhaps matching TRBD2 (6 bases). Trimming removed 5 bases from V and 6 bases from J, with 11 bases in between. The CDR3 contains 13 residues. The germline gives CDR1 SEHNR, CDR2 FQNEAQ (reference sequence). Here the CDR3 reads CASSPASANEQFF. The CDR3 DNA reads as TGTGCCAGCAGCCCCGCTAGCGCCAATGAGCAGTTCTTC.

As for this clone: An end of the junction differs from the germline gene, which may be a read error. CDR3 sequence: CAWSVLKGQVQGF. Here the CDR3 DNA reads TGTGCCTGGAGTGTACTTAAGGGACAGGTCCAGGGGTTC. The chain uses TRBV30 and TRBJ2-7, with TRBD1 identical over 8 bases. The germline CDR1 and CDR2 sequences are GTSNPN and SVGIG (reference sequence). This CDR3 is built from 13 residues.

V gene TRBV28 combines with J gene TRBJ2-5; 8 bases fit TRBD1. From germline, CDR1 is MDHEN and CDR2 SYDVKM. CDR3 length: 15 residues. With V trimmed by 4 bases and J by 3 bases, 7 bases remained unmatched. The CDR3 coding sequence is TGTGCCAGCAGTTCGACAGGGGTCCCGAAAGAGACCCAGTACTTC. This gives the protein CASSSTGVPKETQYF.

This clone was detected only once. The rearrangement joins TRBV30 to TRBJ1-5, with D unresolved. The germline gives CDR1 GTSNPN, CDR2 SVGIG (reference sequence). Trimming removed 5 bases at V and 4 bases at J, with 9 bases between. The CDR3 length is 12 residues. This chain's CDR3 is CAWGMGNQPQHF. CDR3 nucleotides: TGTGCCTGGGGTATGGGGAATCAGCCCCAGCATTTT.

This sequence joins TRBV9 and TRBJ2-7; TRBD2 matches at 9 bases. V shed 4 bases, J shed 2 bases, and the junction held 10 bases outside the gene matches. Per germline, CDR1 SGDLS and CDR2 YYNGEE. The CDR3 sequence is 16 residues long. CDR3 residues: CASSPHSRGGPYEQYF. CDR3 DNA sequence: TGTGCCAGCAGCCCCCACTCGCGGGGGGGCCCCTACGAGCAGTACTTC.

The chain recombines TRBV6-5 with TRBJ2-4; TRBD2 is a possible D gene (6 bases). V lost 8 bases, J lost 3 bases, and 14 bases lay in between. The CDR3 has 14 residues. CDR1 MNHEY and CDR2 SVGAGI come from the germline V gene. CDR3 in DNA: TGTGCCAGCGCCGGAGGGGCGGACAAAAACATTCAGTACTTC. Its translation: CASAGGADKNIQYF.

The chain links TRBV11-3 to TRBJ2-7; a weak D match, TRBD1 (5 bases). CDR1 and CDR2 (germline): SGHNT, YENEEA. CDR3 length: 13 residues. V was pared by 8 bases and J by 5 bases, with 16 bases between. CDR3 protein: CASRRAQENEQYF. In nucleotides, the CDR3 is TGTGCCAGCCGCAGGGCCCAGGAGAACGAGCAGTACTTC.

The chain employs TRBV3-1 (or the pseudogene TRBV3-2) and TRBJ1-1, with D uncertain. The CDR3 runs to 13 residues. Per germline, CDR1 LGHDT and CDR2 YNNKEL (reference sequence). Trimming pared 4 bases from V and 4 bases from J, leaving 10 bases between. CDR3 in DNA: TGTGCCAGCAGCCCGGGCTGGGGCACTGAAGCTTTCTTT. Translated, it gives CASSPGWGTEAFF.

As DNA, the CDR3 is TGTGCCAGCAGCACGACAGGGTCGACGGATACGCAGTATTTT. Its protein product is CASSTTGSTDTQYF. The rearrangement joins TRBV7-2 to TRBJ2-3; 7 bases agree with TRBD1. The CDR3 has 14 amino acids. V shed 5 bases and J 6 bases; nucleotides not matched to a gene: 8. CDR1 is SGHTA, CDR2 FQGNSA, per germline.

The V and J genes are TRBV6-5 and TRBJ2-7; D ambiguous. CDR3 length equals 15 residues. V was clipped by 6 bases and J by 0 bases, with 15 bases between them. CDR1 is MNHEY and CDR2 is SVGAGI in the germline V gene. The chain's CDR3 is CASSLSPYDSYEQYF. CDR3 nucleotides: TGTGCCAGCAGCCTCTCTCCCTATGACTCCTACGAGCAGTACTTC.

The rearrangement joins TRBV7-2 to TRBJ2-7; 13 bases are shared with TRBD2. The length of the CDR3 is 16 residues. The ends lost 5 bases at V and 6 bases at J; junction bases unmatched: 10. Germline-derived CDR1 and CDR2 are SGHTA and FQGNSA. The CDR3 DNA follows: TGTGCCAGCAGCCCAAGGACTAGCGGGGGTGTGACCGAGCAGTACTTC. Protein: CASSPRTSGGVTEQYF.

On this clone: The sample has other DNA sequences that encode this CDR3 too. V usage is TRBV6-5 and J usage is TRBJ2-2; D perhaps matches TRBD2 (6 bases). Germline V gene sequence: CDR1 MNHEY, CDR2 SVGAGI. This CDR3 spans 13 amino acids. Trimming left V 8 bases short and J 4 bases short, with 11 bases between. CDR3 residues: CASRPGLTGELFF. CDR3 nucleotide sequence: TGTGCCAGCCGTCCGGGACTCACCGGGGAGCTGTTTTTT.

The chain links TRBV7-9 to TRBJ1-4; unclear D gene. The CDR3 consists of 16 residues. V was pared by 5 bases and J by 0 bases, with 13 bases between. Germline CDR1 reads SEHNR; CDR2 reads FQNEAQ (reference sequence). DNA of the CDR3: TGTGCCAGCAGCCCCCGGACTTCTACAACTAATGAAAAACTGTTTTTT. This encodes CASSPRTSTTNEKLFF.

The rearrangement uses TRBV9 and TRBJ2-1; D remains unclear. Trimming stripped 3 bases from V and 14 bases from J, with 18 bases between. The CDR3 loop spans 13 amino acids. CDR1 and CDR2 from the germline V gene are SGDLS and YYNGEE. The CDR3 loop reads CASSAHPGPPKFF. In nucleotides, the CDR3 is TGTGCCAGCAGCGCCCATCCGGGCCCTCCTAAGTTCTTC.

The gene calls are TRBV4-1 and TRBJ1-6; D unresolved. Trimming cost V 3 bases and J 10 bases, with 16 bases left between them. The CDR3 totals 15 residues. CDR1 is MGHRA, CDR2 YSYEKL, per germline. The CDR3 region is CASSHRELSRSPLHF. The CDR3 nucleotides are TGCGCCAGCAGCCACCGAGAACTCTCAAGGTCACCCCTCCACTTT.

The J gene is TRBJ2-7, the V gene TRBV5-1; 7 bases are shared with TRBD2. The V and J ends lost 0 bases and 2 bases, in that order; junction bases with no gene match: 5. The length of the CDR3 is 15 residues. Germline CDR1 is SGHRS and CDR2 is YFSETQ. The DNA for the CDR3 is TGCGCCAGCAGCTTGGTGGCTAGCGGAGCCTACGAGCAGTACTTC. Amino acids: CASSLVASGAYEQYF.

The chain employs TRBV28 and TRBJ2-1; 8 nucleotides line up with TRBD1. Germline V CDR1 and CDR2: MDHEN, SYDVKM. V dropped 5 bases and J dropped 0; count of bases not matched to a gene: 9. This CDR3 region has 17 residues. The DNA of the CDR3 is TGTGCCAGCAGTGGACAGGGAAACATAAGCTCCTACAATGAGCAGTTCTTC. It is translated as CASSGQGNISSYNEQFF.